This T cell receptor (beta chain) was retrieved from a study of cytomegalovirus exposure and HLA in healthy donors. Overall study findings and caveats: Common viral pathogens seemed, in a later analysis, to connect with several of the most significant clusters. Reported findings show TCR beta sequences accurately forecast HLA-A and HLA-B alleles in most subjects. Data from an earlier analysis indicated that most TCR beta V segments were productive either about 87% or about 30% of the time. According to a later analysis, donors in an Asian-associated ancestry cluster reportedly had fewer N-insertions than the approximately 670-donor mean.

With regard to this clone: Its antigen is as yet unknown.

Primers: 60 Vbeta forward and 13 Jbeta reverse. Repertoires were generated with immunoSEQ multiplex PCR, while TCRdb's copy carries only in-frame clones and drops some. The sample has roughly 100,000 clones; roughly 80% are singletons. CDR3 size: 15 residues. Sequencing was carried out using PBMCs. V is TRBV1 and J is TRBJ1-4; the table calls TRBD1, which could not be checked here. TRBV1 is given as a pseudogene. The clonotype originates from a middle-aged man in good health and CMV-seropositive. DNA for the CDR3: TGCACCAGCAGCCAAGGTCCCGGGACAGGGGAAAAACTGTTTTTT. Translated, it gives CTSSQGPGTGEKLFF.